In its sample, the clone carrying this T cell receptor (beta chain) was seen a few times. Recovery among Cohort 3 donors was established by two negative PCRs, clearance, or symptom resolution. The data originate from a study of blood T cell repertoires in COVID-19. The V gene lost 1 base and the J gene lost 9 bases, with 16 bases spanning the gap. CDR1 and CDR2 from the germline V gene are LGHDT and YNNKEL (reference sequence). This CDR3 contains 15 residues. The method was immunoSEQ multiplex PCR; TCRdb's version includes in-frame clones alone and lacks a portion of them. The table includes roughly 360,000 clones, roughly four fifths detected once.

The material sequenced was PBMCs or T cells enriched from blood (not recorded which). The V call is TRBV3-1 (or the pseudogene TRBV3-2), the J call TRBJ1-3; the D is unclear. This TCR came from a woman between 45 and 60 years old who had recovered from COVID-19. The CDR3 DNA reads TGTGCCAGCAGCCAAGCTCCTGGTCGACGGGGCACCATATATTTT. This codes for CASSQAPGRRGTIYF.